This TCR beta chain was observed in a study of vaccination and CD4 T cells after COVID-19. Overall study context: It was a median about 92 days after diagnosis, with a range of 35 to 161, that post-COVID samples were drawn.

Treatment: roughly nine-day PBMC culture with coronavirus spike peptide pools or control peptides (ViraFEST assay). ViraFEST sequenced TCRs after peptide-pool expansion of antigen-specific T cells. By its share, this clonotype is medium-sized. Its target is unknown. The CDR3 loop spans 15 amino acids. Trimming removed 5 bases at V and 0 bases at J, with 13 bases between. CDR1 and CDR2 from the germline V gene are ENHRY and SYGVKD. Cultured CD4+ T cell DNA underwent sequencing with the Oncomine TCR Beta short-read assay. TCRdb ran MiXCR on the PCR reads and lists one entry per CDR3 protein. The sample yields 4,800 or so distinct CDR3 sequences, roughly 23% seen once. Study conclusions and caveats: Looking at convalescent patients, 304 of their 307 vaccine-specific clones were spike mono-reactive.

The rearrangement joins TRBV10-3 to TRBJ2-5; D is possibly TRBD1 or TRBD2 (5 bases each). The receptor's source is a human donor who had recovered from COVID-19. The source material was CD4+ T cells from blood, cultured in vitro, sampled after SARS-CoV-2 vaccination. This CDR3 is CAISISGLYQETQYF. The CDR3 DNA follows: TGTGCCATCAGTATTTCGGGGCTGTACCAAGAGACCCAGTACTTC.